This T cell receptor (beta chain) was profiled in a study of Graves' ophthalmopathy and Graves' hyperthyroidism. The V gene lost 1 base and the J gene lost 6 bases, with 12 bases spanning the gap. The CDR3 is made up of 15 amino acids. The germline V gene encodes CDR1 LGHNA and CDR2 YNFKEQ. Certain patients, namely those with other autoimmune diseases, uncontrolled infections, pregnancy or lactation, were excluded. Fresh peripheral blood (10 ml) yielded the PBMCs. Amplified material comprised TCR beta CDR3 regions derived from RNA transcripts. First-round RT-PCR relied on HTBI primers, and a second-round multiplex PCR came next. One entry per CDR3 protein results from TCRdb running MiXCR on the multiplex PCR reads. The data contain 340,000 or so distinct CDR3 sequences, roughly 15% of them singletons. This clonotype was detected many times.

The chain carries TRBV4-2 and TRBJ2-2; weak D call: TRBD1 (6 bases). Material for sequencing was peripheral blood. The clonotype originates from an adult man with Graves' ophthalmopathy. The CDR3 DNA reads TGTGCCAGCAGCCAAGGGGACATACGGTCCGGGGAGCTGTTTTTT. It is translated as CASSQGDIRSGELFF.